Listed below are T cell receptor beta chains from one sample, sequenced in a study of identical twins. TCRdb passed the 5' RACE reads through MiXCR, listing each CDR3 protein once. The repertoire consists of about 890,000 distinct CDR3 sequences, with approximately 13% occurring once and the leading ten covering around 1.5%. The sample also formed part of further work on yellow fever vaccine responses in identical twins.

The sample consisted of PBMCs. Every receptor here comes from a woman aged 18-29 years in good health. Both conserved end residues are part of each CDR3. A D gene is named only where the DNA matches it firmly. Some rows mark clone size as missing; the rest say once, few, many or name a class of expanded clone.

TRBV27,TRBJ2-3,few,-,CASSSTWGTDTQYF,TGTGCCAGCAGTTCGACCTGGGGCACAGATACGCAGTATTTT
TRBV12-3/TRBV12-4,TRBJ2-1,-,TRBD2,CASSFTKSGTSGRLLGSEQFF,TGTGCCAGCAGTTTTACGAAATCCGGGACTAGCGGGAGGTTGTTGGGTAGTGAGCAGTTCTTC
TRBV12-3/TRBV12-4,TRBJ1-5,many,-,CASSFDGNSNQPQHF,TGTGCCAGCAGTTTCGACGGCAATAGCAATCAGCCCCAGCATTTT
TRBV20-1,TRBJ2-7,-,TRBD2,CSARDGALAGGIYEQYF,TGCAGTGCTAGAGATGGAGCCCTAGCGGGAGGAATCTACGAGCAGTACTTC
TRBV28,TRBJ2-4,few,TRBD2,CASSPGTSGRAKNIQYF,TGTGCCAGCAGCCCCGGGACTAGCGGGAGGGCCAAAAACATTCAGTACTTC
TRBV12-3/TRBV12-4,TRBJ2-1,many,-,CASTRVGPYNEQFF,TGTGCCAGCACGCGAGTGGGACCGTACAATGAGCAGTTCTTC
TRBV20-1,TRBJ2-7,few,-,CSARDRGASPTLEQYF,TGCAGTGCTAGAGATAGGGGGGCTAGCCCTACTTTGGAGCAGTACTTC
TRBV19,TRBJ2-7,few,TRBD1,CASSIGGQGGYEQYF,TGTGCCAGTAGTATTGGGGGACAGGGTGGATACGAGCAGTACTTC
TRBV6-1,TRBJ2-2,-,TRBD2,CASAGGRTGELFF,TGTGCCAGCGCGGGGGGTAGGACCGGGGAGCTGTTTTTT
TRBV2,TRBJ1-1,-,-,CASQDGMNTEAFF,TGTGCCAGCCAGGACGGCATGAACACTGAAGCTTTCTTT
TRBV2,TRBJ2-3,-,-,CASSDGPGDTQYF,TGTGCCAGCAGTGATGGTCCCGGAGATACGCAGTATTTT
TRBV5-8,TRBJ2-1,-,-,CASSLYISAVNEQFF,TGTGCCAGCAGCTTGTATATTTCAGCGGTCAATGAGCAGTTCTTC
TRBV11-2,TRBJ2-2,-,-,CASSLEVRNTGELFF,TGTGCCAGCAGCTTAGAGGTCCGAAACACCGGGGAGCTGTTTTTT
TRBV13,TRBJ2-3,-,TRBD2,CASSAGLAGTLDTQYF,TGTGCCAGCAGCGCCGGACTAGCGGGAACCCTGGATACGCAGTATTTT
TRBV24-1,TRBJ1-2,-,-,CATSDMDNNYGYTF,TGTGCCACCAGTGACATGGACAACAACTATGGCTACACCTTC
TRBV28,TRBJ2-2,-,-,CASRGQQYTGELFF,TGTGCCAGCAGGGGACAACAGTACACCGGGGAGCTGTTTTTT
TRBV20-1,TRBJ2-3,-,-,CSAAGTFGTDTQYF,TGCAGTGCTGCCGGGACTTTCGGCACAGATACGCAGTATTTT
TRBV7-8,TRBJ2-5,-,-,CASMRTTSGGTQYF,TGTGCCAGTATGAGGACAACTTCAGGTGGGACCCAGTACTTC
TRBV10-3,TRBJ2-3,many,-,CATVANKGADTQYF,TGTGCCACCGTAGCGAATAAAGGGGCAGATACGCAGTATTTT
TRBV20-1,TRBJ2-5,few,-,CSARVAGPRGETQYF,TGCAGTGCTAGAGTTGCGGGCCCACGGGGAGAGACCCAGTACTTC
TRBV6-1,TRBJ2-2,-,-,CASSEPTGRGTGELFF,TGTGCCAGCAGTGAACCTACAGGGCGGGGGACCGGGGAGCTGTTTTTT
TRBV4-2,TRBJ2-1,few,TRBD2,CASSQEGLGAYNEQFF,TGTGCCAGCAGCCAGGAAGGACTAGGAGCCTACAATGAGCAGTTCTTC
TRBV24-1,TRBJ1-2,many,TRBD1,CATSDLDRDYGYTF,TGTGCCACCAGTGACCTGGACAGGGACTATGGCTACACCTTC
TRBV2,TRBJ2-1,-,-,CASSATGGPNNEQFF,TGTGCCAGCAGTGCAACGGGGGGCCCGAACAATGAGCAGTTCTTC
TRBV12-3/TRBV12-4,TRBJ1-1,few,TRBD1,CASRLGQGRTEAFF,TGTGCCAGCAGACTCGGACAGGGCAGGACTGAAGCTTTCTTT
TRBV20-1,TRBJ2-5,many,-,CSGSGWDQETQYF,TGCAGTGGTAGTGGTTGGGACCAAGAGACCCAGTACTTC
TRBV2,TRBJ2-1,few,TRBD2,CASSPPGLAGVHYYNEQFF,TGTGCCAGCAGCCCCCCGGGACTAGCGGGGGTGCACTACTACAATGAGCAGTTCTTC
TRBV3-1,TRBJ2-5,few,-,CASSRELAETQYF,TGTGCCAGCAGCCGGGAATTGGCAGAGACCCAGTACTTC
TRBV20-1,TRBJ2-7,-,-,CSARTEGAPGGEQYF,TGCAGTGCTAGGACGGAGGGGGCCCCAGGAGGAGAGCAGTACTTC
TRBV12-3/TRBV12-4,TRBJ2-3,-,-,CATSLALGAGTDTQYF,TGTGCCACCAGTCTAGCGTTGGGCGCCGGCACAGATACGCAGTATTTT
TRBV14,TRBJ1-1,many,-,CASSLRAETSNTEAFF,TGTGCCAGCAGCCTCCGAGCGGAGACTTCGAACACTGAAGCTTTCTTT
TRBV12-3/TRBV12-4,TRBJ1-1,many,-,CASSPRGSGGTEAFF,TGTGCCAGCAGCCCCCGGGGCAGCGGTGGCACTGAAGCTTTCTTT
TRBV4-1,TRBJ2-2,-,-,CASSQTIGAGELFF,TGCGCCAGCAGCCAAACGATCGGGGCCGGGGAGCTGTTTTTT
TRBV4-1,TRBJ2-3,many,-,CASSQDGAVTDTQYF,TGCGCCAGCAGCCAAGATGGAGCAGTCACAGATACGCAGTATTTT
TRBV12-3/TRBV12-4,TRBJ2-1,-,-,CASTRSLGVHNEQFF,TGTGCCAGCACCCGTTCGTTAGGCGTCCACAATGAGCAGTTCTTC
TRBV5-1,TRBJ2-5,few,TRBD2,CASQTGTGGQETQYF,TGCGCCAGCCAAACCGGGACGGGAGGGCAAGAGACCCAGTACTTC
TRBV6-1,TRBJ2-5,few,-,CASIHSRVLLHRETQYF,TGTGCCAGCATCCACTCGCGGGTTTTACTCCACAGGGAGACCCAGTACTTC
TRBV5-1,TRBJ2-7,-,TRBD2,CASSAQGARPSGSYEQYF,TGCGCCAGCAGTGCTCAGGGGGCGAGGCCTAGCGGGAGTTACGAGCAGTACTTC
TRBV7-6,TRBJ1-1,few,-,CASSSPQGPNTEAFF,TGTGCCAGCAGCTCCCCACAGGGACCGAACACTGAAGCTTTCTTT
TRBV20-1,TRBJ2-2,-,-,CSARDWRSSGELFF,TGCAGTGCTAGAGATTGGCGCTCATCCGGGGAGCTGTTTTTT
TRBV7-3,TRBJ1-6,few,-,CASSAKGGIPLHF,TGTGCCAGCAGCGCCAAGGGGGGAATCCCCCTCCACTTT
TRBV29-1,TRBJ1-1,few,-,CSFQVVEGTEAFF,TGCAGCTTCCAAGTCGTAGAGGGGACTGAAGCTTTCTTT
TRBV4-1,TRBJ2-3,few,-,CASSQVGFPDTQYF,TGCGCCAGCAGCCAAGTGGGGTTTCCAGATACGCAGTATTTT
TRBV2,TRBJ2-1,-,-,CASETGAAGEQFF,TGTGCCAGCGAAACCGGGGCCGCGGGTGAGCAGTTCTTC
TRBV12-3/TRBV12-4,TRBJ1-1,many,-,CASSSPSDTEAFF,TGTGCCAGCAGTTCCCCCAGCGACACTGAAGCTTTCTTT
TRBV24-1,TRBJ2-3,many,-,CATSDLRGDTQYF,TGTGCCACCAGTGATTTGAGGGGGGATACGCAGTATTTT
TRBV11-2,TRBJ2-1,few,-,CASSLGSRGFDEQFF,TGTGCCAGCAGCTTAGGGTCCCGAGGGTTCGATGAGCAGTTCTTC
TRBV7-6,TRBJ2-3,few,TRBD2,CASSLFSGRTNTDTQYF,TGTGCCAGCAGCTTATTTAGCGGGAGGACCAATACAGATACGCAGTATTTT
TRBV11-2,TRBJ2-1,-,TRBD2,CASSLGPGLGANEQFF,TGTGCCAGCAGCTTAGGGCCGGGACTAGGGGCCAATGAGCAGTTCTTC
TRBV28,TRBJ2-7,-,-,CASSPTRGGSYEQYF,TGTGCCAGCAGCCCCACCAGGGGGGGCTCCTACGAGCAGTACTTC
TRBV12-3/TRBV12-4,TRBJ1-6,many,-,CASSSNSPLHF,TGTGCCAGCAGTTCCAATTCACCCCTCCACTTT
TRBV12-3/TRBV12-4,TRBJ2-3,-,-,CASSSGPQWGTDTQYF,TGTGCCAGCAGTAGCGGGCCCCAATGGGGCACAGATACGCAGTATTTT
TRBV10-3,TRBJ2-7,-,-,CAISESRGADEQYF,TGTGCCATCAGTGAGTCTCGGGGGGCTGACGAGCAGTACTTC
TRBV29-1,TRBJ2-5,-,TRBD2,CSVAGAGGQETQYF,TGCAGCGTAGCCGGAGCGGGAGGGCAAGAGACCCAGTACTTC